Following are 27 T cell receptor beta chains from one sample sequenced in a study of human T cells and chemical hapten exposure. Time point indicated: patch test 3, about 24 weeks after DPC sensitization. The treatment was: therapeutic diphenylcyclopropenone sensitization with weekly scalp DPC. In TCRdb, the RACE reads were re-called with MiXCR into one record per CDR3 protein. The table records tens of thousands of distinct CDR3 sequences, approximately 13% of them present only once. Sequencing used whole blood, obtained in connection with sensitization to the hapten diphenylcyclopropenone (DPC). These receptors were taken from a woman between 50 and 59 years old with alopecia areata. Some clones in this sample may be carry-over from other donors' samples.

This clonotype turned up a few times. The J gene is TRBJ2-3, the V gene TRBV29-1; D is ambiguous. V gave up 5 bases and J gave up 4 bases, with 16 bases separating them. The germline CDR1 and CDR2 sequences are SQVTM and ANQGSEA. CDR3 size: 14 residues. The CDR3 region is CSVRIGLSADTQYF. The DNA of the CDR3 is TGCAGCGTTAGGATTGGGCTTTCGGCAGATACGCAGTATTTT.

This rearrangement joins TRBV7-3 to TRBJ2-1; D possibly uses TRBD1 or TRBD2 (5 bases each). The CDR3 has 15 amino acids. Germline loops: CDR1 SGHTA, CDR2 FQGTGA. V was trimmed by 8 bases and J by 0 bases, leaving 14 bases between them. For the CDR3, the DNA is TGTGCCAGCGGGTCGGGGCGGAGCTCCTACAATGAGCAGTTCTTC. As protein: CASGSGRSSYNEQFF.

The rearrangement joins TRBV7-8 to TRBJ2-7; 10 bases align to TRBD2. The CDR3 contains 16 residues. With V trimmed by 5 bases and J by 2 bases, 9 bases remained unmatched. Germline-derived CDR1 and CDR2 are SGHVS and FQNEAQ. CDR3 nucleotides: TGTGCCAGCAGCCAGAACCAAGCGGGAGGGACCTACGAGCAGTACTTC. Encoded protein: CASSQNQAGGTYEQYF. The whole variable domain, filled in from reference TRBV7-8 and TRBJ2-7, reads GAGVSQSPRYKVAKRGQDVALRCDPISGHVSLFWYQQALGQGPEFLTYFQNEAQLDKSGLPSDRFFAERPEGSVSTLKIQRTQQEDSAVYLCASSQNQAGGTYEQYFGPGTRLTVT.

In DNA form, the CDR3 reads TGCAGCGTTGAAGGAGCGGCCACAGATACGCAGTATTTT. Protein: CSVEGAATDTQYF. This chain links TRBV29-1 with TRBJ2-3; D may be TRBD2 (5 bases). V was pared by 1 base and J by 2 bases, with 7 bases between. The germline CDR1 and CDR2 sequences are SQVTM and ANQGSEA. CDR3 length equals 13 residues.

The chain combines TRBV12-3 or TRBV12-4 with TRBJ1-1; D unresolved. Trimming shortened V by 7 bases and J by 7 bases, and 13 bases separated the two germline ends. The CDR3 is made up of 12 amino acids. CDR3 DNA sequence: TGTGCCAGCACCGTAGGTACTGGTGAAGCTTTCTTT. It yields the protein CASTVGTGEAFF.

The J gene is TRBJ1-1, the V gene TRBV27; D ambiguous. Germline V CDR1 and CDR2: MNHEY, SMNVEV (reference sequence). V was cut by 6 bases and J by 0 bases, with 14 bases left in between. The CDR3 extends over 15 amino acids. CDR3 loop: CASSSLMGLNTEAFF. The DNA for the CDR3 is TGTGCCAGCAGCTCTCTCATGGGTCTGAACACTGAAGCTTTCTTT.

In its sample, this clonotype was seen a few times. The DNA of the CDR3 is TGTGCCAGCAGTCACCGGGACAGCAATCAGCCCCAGCATTTT. This gives the protein CASSHRDSNQPQHF. The chain combines TRBV27 with TRBJ1-5; a possible D gene is TRBD1 (5 bases). Trimming removed 5 bases from V and 1 base from J, with 9 bases in between. Germline loops: CDR1 MNHEY, CDR2 SMNVEV (reference sequence). CDR3 size: 14 residues.

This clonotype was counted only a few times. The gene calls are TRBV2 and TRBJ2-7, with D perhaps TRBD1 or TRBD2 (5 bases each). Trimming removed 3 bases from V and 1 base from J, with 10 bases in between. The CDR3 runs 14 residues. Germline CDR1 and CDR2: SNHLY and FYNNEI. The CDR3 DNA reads TGTGCCAGCAGTGATACGGGACCATCCTACGAGCAGTACTTC. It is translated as CASSDTGPSYEQYF.

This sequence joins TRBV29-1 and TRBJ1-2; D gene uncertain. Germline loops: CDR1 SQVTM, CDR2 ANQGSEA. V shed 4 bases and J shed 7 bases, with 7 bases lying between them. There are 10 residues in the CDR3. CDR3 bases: TGCAGCGTTGGGACGGTTGGCTACACCTTC. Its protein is CSVGTVGYTF. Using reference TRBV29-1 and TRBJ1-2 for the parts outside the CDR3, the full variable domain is SAVISQKPSRDICQRGTSLTIQCQVDSQVTMMFWYRQQPGQSLTLIATANQGSEATYESGFVIDKFPISRPNLTFSTLTVSNMSPEDSSIYLCSVGTVGYTFGSGTRLTVV.

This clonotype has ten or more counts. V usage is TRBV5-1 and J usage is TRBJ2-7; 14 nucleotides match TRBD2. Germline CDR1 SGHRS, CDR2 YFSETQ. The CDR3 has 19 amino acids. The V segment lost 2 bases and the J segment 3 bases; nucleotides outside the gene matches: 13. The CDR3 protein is CASSFSETGLAGERYEQYF. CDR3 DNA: TGCGCCAGCAGCTTCAGCGAGACGGGACTAGCGGGAGAACGCTACGAGCAGTACTTC.

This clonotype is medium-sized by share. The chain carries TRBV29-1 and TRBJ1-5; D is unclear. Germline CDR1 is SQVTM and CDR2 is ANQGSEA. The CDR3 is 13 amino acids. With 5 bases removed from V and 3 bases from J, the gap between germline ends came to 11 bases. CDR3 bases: TGCAGCGTTCGGGATAACTACAATCAGCCCCAGCATTTT. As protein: CSVRDNYNQPQHF.

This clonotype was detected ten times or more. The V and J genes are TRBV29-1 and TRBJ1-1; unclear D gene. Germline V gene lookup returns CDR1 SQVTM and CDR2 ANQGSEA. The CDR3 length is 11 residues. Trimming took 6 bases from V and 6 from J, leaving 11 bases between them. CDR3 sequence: CSVEVRAEAFF. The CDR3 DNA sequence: TGCAGCGTGGAGGTTCGGGCTGAAGCTTTCTTT.

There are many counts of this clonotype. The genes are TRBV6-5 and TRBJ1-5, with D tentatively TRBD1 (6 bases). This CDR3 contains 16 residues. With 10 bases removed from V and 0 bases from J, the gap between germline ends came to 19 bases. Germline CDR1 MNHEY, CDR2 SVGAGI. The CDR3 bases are TGTGCCATCGTGGGGGGCAGAAAGTATAGCAATCAGCCCCAGCATTTT. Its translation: CAIVGGRKYSNQPQHF.

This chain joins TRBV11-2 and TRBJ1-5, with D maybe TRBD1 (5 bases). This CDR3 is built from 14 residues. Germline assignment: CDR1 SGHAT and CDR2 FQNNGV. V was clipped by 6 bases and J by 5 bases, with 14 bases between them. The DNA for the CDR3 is TGTGCCAGCAGTCGCCCGGGGCAGGATCAGCCCCAGCATTTT. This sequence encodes CASSRPGQDQPQHF.

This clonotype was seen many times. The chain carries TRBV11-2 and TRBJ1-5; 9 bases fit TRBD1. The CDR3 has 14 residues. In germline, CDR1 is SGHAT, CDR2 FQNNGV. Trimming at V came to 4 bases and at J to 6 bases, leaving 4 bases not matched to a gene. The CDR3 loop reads CASSSTGGGQPQHF. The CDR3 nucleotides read TGTGCCAGCAGCTCAACAGGGGGCGGTCAGCCCCAGCATTTT.

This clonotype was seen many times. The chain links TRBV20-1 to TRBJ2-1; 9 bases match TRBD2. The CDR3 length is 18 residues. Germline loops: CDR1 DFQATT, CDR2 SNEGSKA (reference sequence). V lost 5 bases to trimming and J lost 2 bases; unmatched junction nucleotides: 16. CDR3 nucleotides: TGCAGTGCTGTCACTCAACGACTAGCGGTCCTGGCCTACAATGAGCAGTTCTTC. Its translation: CSAVTQRLAVLAYNEQFF.

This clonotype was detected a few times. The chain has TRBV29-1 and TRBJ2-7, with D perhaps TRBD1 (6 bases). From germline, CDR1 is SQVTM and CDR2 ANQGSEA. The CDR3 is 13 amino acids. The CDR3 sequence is CSAKQGAGYEQYF. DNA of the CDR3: TGCAGTGCGAAACAGGGAGCCGGCTACGAGCAGTACTTC.

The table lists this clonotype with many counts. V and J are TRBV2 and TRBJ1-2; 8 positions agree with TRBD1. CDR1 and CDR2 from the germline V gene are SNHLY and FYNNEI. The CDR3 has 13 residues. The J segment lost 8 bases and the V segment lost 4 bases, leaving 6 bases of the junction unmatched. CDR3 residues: CASSVTGGFGYTF. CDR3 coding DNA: TGTGCCAGCAGTGTAACAGGGGGTTTCGGCTACACCTTC.

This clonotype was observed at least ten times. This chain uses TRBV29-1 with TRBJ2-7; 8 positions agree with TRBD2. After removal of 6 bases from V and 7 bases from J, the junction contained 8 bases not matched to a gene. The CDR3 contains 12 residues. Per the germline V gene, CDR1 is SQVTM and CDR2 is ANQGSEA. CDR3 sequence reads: CSVSGSQEEQYF. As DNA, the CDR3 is TGCAGCGTAAGCGGGAGCCAAGAGGAGCAGTACTTC.

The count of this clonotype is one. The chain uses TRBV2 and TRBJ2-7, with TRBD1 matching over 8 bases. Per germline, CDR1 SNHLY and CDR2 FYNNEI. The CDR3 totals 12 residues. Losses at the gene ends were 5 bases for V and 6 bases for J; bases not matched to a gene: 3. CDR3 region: CASSLTGGEQYF. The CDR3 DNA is TGTGCCAGCAGTCTAACAGGGGGCGAGCAGTACTTC.

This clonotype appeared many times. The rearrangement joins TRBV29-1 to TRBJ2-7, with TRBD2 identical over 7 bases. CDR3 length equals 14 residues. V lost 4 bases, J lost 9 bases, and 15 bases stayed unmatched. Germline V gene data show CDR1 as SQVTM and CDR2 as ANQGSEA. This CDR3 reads CSVVSVAGNLRQYF. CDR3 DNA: TGCAGCGTTGTCTCGGTAGCGGGTAACCTCCGGCAGTACTTC.

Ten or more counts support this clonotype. CDR3: CASSEGGPGETQYF. CDR3 coding DNA: TGTGCCAGCAGTGAAGGGGGGCCGGGAGAGACCCAGTACTTC. V is TRBV2 and J is TRBJ2-5; maybe TRBD1 (6 bases). Germline-derived CDR1 and CDR2 are SNHLY and FYNNEI. Trimming took off 1 base at V and 4 bases at J, with 10 bases between the two ends. The CDR3 loop spans 14 amino acids.

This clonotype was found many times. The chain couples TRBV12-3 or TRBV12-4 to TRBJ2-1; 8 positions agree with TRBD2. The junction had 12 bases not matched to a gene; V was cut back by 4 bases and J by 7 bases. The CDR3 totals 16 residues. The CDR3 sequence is CASSSVSGSLTNEQFF. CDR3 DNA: TGTGCCAGCAGTTCGGTCAGCGGGAGCCTGACGAATGAGCAGTTCTTC.

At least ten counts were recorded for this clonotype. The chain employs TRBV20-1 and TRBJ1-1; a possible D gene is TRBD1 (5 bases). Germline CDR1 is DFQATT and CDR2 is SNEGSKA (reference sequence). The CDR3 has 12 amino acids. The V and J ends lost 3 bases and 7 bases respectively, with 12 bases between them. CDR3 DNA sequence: TGCAGTGCTAGGGCCCAGGGTGGTGAAGCTTTCTTT. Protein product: CSARAQGGEAFF.

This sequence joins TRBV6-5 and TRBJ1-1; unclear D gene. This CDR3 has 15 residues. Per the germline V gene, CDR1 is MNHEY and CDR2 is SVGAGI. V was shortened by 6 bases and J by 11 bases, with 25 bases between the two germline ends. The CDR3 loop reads CASSLRSVGPTGAFF. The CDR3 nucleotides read TGTGCCAGCAGCTTACGGTCGGTGGGCCCCACGGGGGCTTTCTTT.

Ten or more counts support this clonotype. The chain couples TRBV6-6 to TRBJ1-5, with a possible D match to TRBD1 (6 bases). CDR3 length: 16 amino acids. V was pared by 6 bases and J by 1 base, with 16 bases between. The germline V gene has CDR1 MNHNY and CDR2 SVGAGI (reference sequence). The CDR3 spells CASRGGLSWSNQPQHF. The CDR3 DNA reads TGTGCCAGCAGGGGGGGGCTCAGTTGGAGCAATCAGCCCCAGCATTTT.

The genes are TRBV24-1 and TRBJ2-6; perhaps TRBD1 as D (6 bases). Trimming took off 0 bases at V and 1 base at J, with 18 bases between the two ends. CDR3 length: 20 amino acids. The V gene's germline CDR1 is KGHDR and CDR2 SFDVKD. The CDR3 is CATSDLYGITGMSGANVLTF. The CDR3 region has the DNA TGTGCCACCAGTGATTTGTATGGGATAACAGGGATGTCTGGGGCCAACGTCCTGACTTTC.